This entry lists 15 T cell receptor beta chains sequenced from one sample in a study of a mutant IDH1 vaccine in newly diagnosed glioma. Their antigen targets remain unknown. Stated time point: week 11, during vaccination. A 20-mer mutant IDH1 peptide at 300 ug was injected subcutaneously with topical imiquimod. Only in-frame clones appear in the TCRdb table, and some are missing; sequencing was by immunoSEQ multiplex PCR. This sample carries tens of thousands of clones, 60% to 80% of them seen once, and the ten largest clones take roughly 9.5%. The sample was PBMCs, taken from a glioma patient whose treatment included an IDH1 peptide vaccine. These receptors were obtained from a woman under 30 with glioma.

The CDR3 is CASSVGGPGHEQFF. The CDR3 DNA is TGTGCCAGCAGCGTAGGGGGACCAGGGCATGAGCAGTTCTTC. This rearrangement joins TRBV9 to TRBJ2-1; the D call may be TRBD1 or TRBD2 (5 bases each). In germline, CDR1 is SGDLS, CDR2 YYNGEE. The V gene lost 0 bases and the J gene lost 8 bases, with 12 bases spanning the gap. The CDR3 is 14 residues long.

The V call is TRBV7-2, the J call TRBJ1-1, with D unresolved. The CDR3 contains 14 residues. The germline V gene has CDR1 SGHTA and CDR2 FQGNSA. Between the trimmed V and J ends, which lost 3 bases and 1 base, there was a span of 9 bases. The CDR3 bases are TGTGCCAGCAGCTTCGGACGGAAGAACACTGAAGCTTTCTTT. This encodes CASSFGRKNTEAFF.

The chain recombines TRBV7-2 with TRBJ2-7; the D is unclear. The CDR3 spans 13 residues. V was cut by 3 bases and J by 2 bases, with 8 bases left in between. Germline V gives CDR1 SGHTA, CDR2 FQGNSA. Here the CDR3 DNA reads TGTGCCAGCAGCTTTGAGGTCGCCTACGAGCAGTACTTC. This codes for CASSFEVAYEQYF.

The chain recombines TRBV9 with TRBJ1-2, with D possibly being TRBD1 (5 bases). The germline CDR1 and CDR2 sequences are SGDLS and YYNGEE. The CDR3 has 15 amino acids. The V end was cut by 4 bases, the J end by 7 bases, with 20 bases between. This CDR3 reads CASSSPARGGGGYTF. CDR3 coding DNA: TGTGCCAGCAGCTCTCCGGCCCGGGGGGGAGGTGGCTACACCTTC.

The chain links TRBV2 to TRBJ2-1; the D is unclear. The CDR3 loop spans 12 amino acids. Per germline, CDR1 SNHLY and CDR2 FYNNEI. V was cut by 2 bases and J by 6 bases, with 5 bases left in between. The CDR3 sequence: CASSEIGNEQFF. The CDR3 DNA reads as TGTGCCAGCAGTGAAATTGGCAATGAGCAGTTCTTC.

The chain recombines TRBV30 with TRBJ2-7, with TRBD1 matching over 8 bases. The CDR3 loop spans 14 amino acids. The V segment lost 8 bases and the J segment 1 base; nucleotides outside the gene matches: 10. Germline V gene sequence: CDR1 GTSNPN, CDR2 SVGIG (reference sequence). As DNA, the CDR3 is TGTGCCGTTGACAGGGGTGTGCTATCCTACGAGCAGTACTTC. Its protein product is CAVDRGVLSYEQYF.

This sequence joins TRBV5-1 and TRBJ1-5; TRBD1 might be the D (5 bases). CDR3 length: 15 amino acids. Germline assignment: CDR1 SGHRS and CDR2 YFSETQ. Trimming left V 4 bases short and J 1 base short, with 12 bases between. CDR3 sequence: CASSQGYGSNQPQHF. The CDR3 DNA is TGCGCCAGCAGCCAGGGATACGGGAGCAATCAGCCCCAGCATTTT.

The rearrangement links TRBV4-1 to TRBJ1-2, with D perhaps TRBD1 (5 bases). Per the germline V gene, CDR1 is MGHRA and CDR2 is YSYEKL. The ends were cut back, 3 bases at V and 1 base at J, with 12 bases in the middle. The CDR3 sequence is 15 residues long. CDR3 sequence (DNA): TGCGCCAGCAGCCAGGCTGCAGGGAATAACTATGGCTACACCTTC. Protein product: CASSQAAGNNYGYTF.

The chain has TRBV5-1 and TRBJ2-1; tentatively, D is TRBD1 (6 bases). Per the germline V gene, CDR1 is SGHRS and CDR2 is YFSETQ. The CDR3 runs to 15 residues. V lost 0 bases, J lost 4 bases, and 11 bases lay in between. CDR3 DNA: TGCGCCAGCAGCTTGGGACAGGAACTATACAATGAGCAGTTCTTC. This encodes CASSLGQELYNEQFF. Full variable domain (rest looked up from reference TRBV5-1 and TRBJ2-1): KAGVTQTPRYLIKTRGQQVTLSCSPISGHRSVSWYQQTPGQGLQFLFEYFSETQRNKGNFPGRFSGRQFSNSRSEMNVSTLELGDSALYLCASSLGQELYNEQFFGPGTRLTVL.

This clone was seen a handful of times. The CDR3 region has the DNA TGCGCCAGCAGCCAAGATCCTAGTCTTTATGCAGATACGCAGTATTTT. It translates to CASSQDPSLYADTQYF. The chain combines TRBV4-3 with TRBJ2-3; the D is unclear. The V end lost 0 bases, the J end lost 4 bases, and 14 bases lay between the germline ends. The CDR3 loop spans 16 amino acids. Germline CDR1 is LGHNA and CDR2 is YSLEER.

This clone was recorded only once. V usage is TRBV2 and J usage is TRBJ2-1; D is unclear. The CDR3 is 10 amino acids. Trimming removed 2 bases from V and 9 bases from J, with 2 bases in between. Germline lookup yields CDR1 SNHLY and CDR2 FYNNEI. The CDR3, as DNA: TGTGCCAGCAGTGAATCTGAGCAGTTCTTC. It yields the protein CASSESEQFF.

The chain joins TRBV27 to TRBJ1-2; 7 nucleotides line up with TRBD1. This CDR3 is 11 amino acids long. CDR1 and CDR2 (germline): MNHEY, SMNVEV (reference sequence). V shed 6 bases, J shed 8 bases, and the junction held 3 bases outside the gene matches. The CDR3: CASRDREGYTF. The CDR3, as DNA: TGTGCCAGCAGAGACAGGGAAGGCTACACCTTC.

This rearrangement joins TRBV6-1 to TRBJ1-5, with D uncertain. This CDR3 is 16 amino acids long. Trimming shortened V by 7 bases and J by 4 bases, and 20 bases separated the two germline ends. CDR1 and CDR2 (germline): MNHNS, SASEGT. CDR3 loop: CASTEGRIVENQPQHF. CDR3 bases: TGTGCCAGCACTGAGGGCAGGATCGTAGAGAATCAGCCCCAGCATTTT.

The J gene is TRBJ2-7, the V gene TRBV27; D tentatively reads TRBD1 or TRBD2 (5 bases each). V lost 8 bases, J lost 2 bases, and 22 bases lay in between. Germline lookup yields CDR1 MNHEY and CDR2 SMNVEV (reference sequence). The CDR3 extends over 16 amino acids. CDR3 protein: CASYFNSGGLPYEQYF. As DNA, the CDR3 is TGTGCCAGCTACTTCAACAGTGGGGGTCTCCCCTACGAGCAGTACTTC.

The chain joins TRBV19 to TRBJ2-1, with TRBD2 matching 8 bases. CDR3 length: 15 residues. The V and J ends lost 5 bases and 4 bases, in that order; junction bases with no gene match: 7. Germline V CDR1 and CDR2: LNHDA, SQIVND (reference sequence). CDR3 sequence: CASSPQGGRYNEQFF. In DNA form, the CDR3 reads TGTGCCAGTAGTCCTCAAGGCGGGAGGTACAATGAGCAGTTCTTC.